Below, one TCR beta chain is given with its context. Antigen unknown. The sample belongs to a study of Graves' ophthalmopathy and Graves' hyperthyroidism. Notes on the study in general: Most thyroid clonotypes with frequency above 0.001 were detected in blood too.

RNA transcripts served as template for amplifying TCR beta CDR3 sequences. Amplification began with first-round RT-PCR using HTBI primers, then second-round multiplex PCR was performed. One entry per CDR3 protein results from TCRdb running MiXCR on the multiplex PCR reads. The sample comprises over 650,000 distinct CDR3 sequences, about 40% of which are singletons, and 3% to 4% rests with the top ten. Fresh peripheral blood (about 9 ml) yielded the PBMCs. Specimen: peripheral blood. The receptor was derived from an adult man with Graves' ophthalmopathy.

CDR3 DNA sequence: TGCAGCTCAACCACTAGCGGATCCTACGAGCAGTACTTC. Amino acids: CSSTTSGSYEQYF. The rearrangement links TRBV29-1 to TRBJ2-7; TRBD2 matches 8 bases. Germline-derived CDR1 and CDR2 are SQVTM and ANQGSEA. The CDR3 totals 13 residues. The ends lost 8 bases at V and 1 base at J; junction bases unmatched: 7.